The T cell receptor (beta chain) described here comes from a study of blood T cells in healthy people across ages. About the study: Template switching caught about one barcoded beta molecule for each two T cells.

Alongside a J-beta primer mix, a sample-barcoded 5' primer served in a second PCR lasting roughly 7 to 12 cycles. Each CDR3 protein gets one entry after TCRdb re-called the 5' RACE reads with MiXCR. This sample has approximately 1.5 million distinct CDR3 sequences, with under 55% found just once. This clonotype was detected a few times. Its target is unknown. The junction does not match germline at one end; this may be a read error. The CDR3 runs 18 residues. The V gene's germline CDR1 is SGHTA and CDR2 FQGNSA. Findings and caveats of the study: The diversity estimates, figures obtained from one million T cells, were considered underestimates.

The chain recombines TRBV7-2 with TRBJ2-3, with D possibly being TRBD2 (5 bases). The source of this sequence is a young woman in good health. The sample was blood. CDR3: CARSLWTPAGERTDTQYF. The CDR3 coding sequence is TGTGCCAGAAGCTTATGGACTCCAGCCGGGGAACGCACAGATACGCAGTATTTT.